This TCR beta chain comes out of a study of blood T cell repertoires in COVID-19 (dated by TCRdb to the early 2020s). In the study overall: Samples covering the acute and convalescent phases of COVID-19 were provided by collaborators in the United States, Italy and Spain. The material from the prospective study consisted of cDNA or gDNA derived from T cells, B-cell-depleted T cells, or PBMCs. The dataset comprised deeply sampled blood TCRbeta repertoires from subjects exposed to, actively infected with, or recovered from COVID-19. The repertoires were released in a freely available public database intended as a resource for research on the immune response to SARS-CoV-2. The samples were drawn from two sources: the first 160 participants of the ongoing ImmuneRACE study, and 1,000 to 1,500 subjects contributed by 6 global collaborators. Sample metadata almost always included a de-identified subject ID, COVID-19 status, age in years and sex. HLA class I and class II types, where available, came from metadata supplied by the sample provider rather than from assay-based typing.

Participants in the prospective study were aged about 18 to 95 years, lived in under 30 United States geographic areas, and enrolled through a virtual design. To assign participants to cohorts, the prospective study relied on clinical history that participants themselves reported in a screening survey and a study questionnaire. ImmuneRACE Cohort 3 recovered participants were defined by two consecutive negative NP/OP PCR tests, healthcare professional clearance, or symptom resolution. Each participant in the prospective study had whole blood, serum and a nasopharyngeal or oropharyngeal swab collected by mobile phlebotomists. Over a roughly 2-month period, participants in the prospective study had the option of providing additional blood draws and questionnaires. Before DNA extraction, prospective study blood samples were shipped either frozen or at room temperature. As encoded in the germline V gene (reference sequence), CDR1 is SEHNR while CDR2 is FQNEAQ. There are 17 amino acids in the CDR3, from cysteine to phenylalanine inclusive. CDR3 DNA is the only sequence kept; it has 51 bases, read in frame from the first base. V is trimmed back by 5 bases and J by 2 bases, and the junction contains 8 bases that no gene match accounts for.

TCRbeta CDR3 regions were amplified from genomic DNA using the immunoSEQ Assay, a bias-controlled multiplex PCR. The original pipeline was this. Nucleated cell counts per sample were estimated from amplification of reference gene primers within the assay. To quantify the absolute abundance of each unique TCRbeta CDR3 rearrangement, sequence reads were collapsed and filtered. For each sample, productive Simpson clonality was calculated by taking the square root of Simpson's diversity index across productive rearrangements. Not all clones reach the TCRdb copy of this immuneACCESS table, which keeps in-frame sequences only. Checked studies attribute under half of the gap to unresolved V genes and leave the rest unexplained. The V and J calls and clone size are taken from that table; D and trimming were inferred from the DNA. Recorded for this sample are more than 300,000 clones; about 88% of them occurred a single time. The top ten hold less than 1.5% of the sample.

Results the study describes overall, beyond this receptor: Clinical and demographic metadata were provided uncurated, with the amount varying by source and participant.

Concerning this clone itself: No cognate antigen has been identified for it. The input lacks base qualities; no much larger clone sits a single base away.

The sequence was obtained from a young woman who had recovered from COVID-19. The material sequenced was PBMCs or T cells enriched from blood (not recorded which). The chain joins TRBV7-9 to TRBJ2-2, with 10 bases aligning to TRBD1. The nucleotide sequence is given as TGTGCCAGCAGCCCGTCGTGGACAGGGGGAAACACCGGGGAGCTGTTTTTT. Translated, this is CASSPSWTGGNTGELFF.